The rows below give T cell receptor beta chains drawn from one sample of a study of blood T cell repertoires in COVID-19. Clones were read by immunoSEQ multiplex PCR, and TCRdb kept only the in-frame ones, dropping some. The data contain 95,000 to 100,000 clones, 85% of them singletons. Sequenced input: peripheral blood. The source is a woman in her seventies with active or convalescent COVID-19. Each CDR3 is given with its conserved first and last residue. A D gene is named only where the DNA matches it firmly. Clone sizes are given selectively: once, few, many, or a class where the clone is expanded.

V gene	J gene	clone size	D gene	CDR3 DNA	CDR3 protein
TRBV5-5	TRBJ1-2	NA	TRBD1	TGTGCCAGCAGCTTGGACAGGGGTGGTTACACCTTC	CASSLDRGGYTF
TRBV6-1	TRBJ1-1	NA	NA	TGTGCCAGCAGTGAAGGTAGGAACACTGAAGCTTTCTTT	CASSEGRNTEAFF
TRBV7-8	TRBJ2-1	NA	NA	TGTGCCAGCAGCTTAAGATTCTGGCGGGGTGGCTCCTACAATGAGCAGTTCTTC	CASSLRFWRGGSYNEQFF
TRBV12-3/TRBV12-4	TRBJ2-7	once	NA	TGTGCCAGCAGCCACCCAGACAGGTACGAGCAGTACTTC	CASSHPDRYEQYF
TRBV18	TRBJ2-7	NA	TRBD2	TGTGCCAGCTCCCCAACTAGCGGGGGAACCTACGAGCAGTACTTC	CASSPTSGGTYEQYF
TRBV7-2	TRBJ1-3	NA	TRBD1	TGTGCCAGCAGCTTAGGGGACAGGGCTACTGGAAACACCATATATTTT	CASSLGDRATGNTIYF
TRBV5-4	TRBJ2-3	NA	TRBD2	TGTGCCAGCAGCTTCGGGCCCCTGGGACTAGCGGGGGGGGCAGATACGCAGTATTTT	CASSFGPLGLAGGADTQYF
TRBV5-1	TRBJ2-1	NA	TRBD2	TGCGCCAGCAGCTTGCCCCTAGCGGGAGTTGGGCAGAATGAGCAGTTCTTC	CASSLPLAGVGQNEQFF
TRBV14	TRBJ2-5	once	TRBD1	TGTGCCAGCAGCCACCTAGGCGGGACAGGGCCCCTCCAAGAGACCCAGTACTTC	CASSHLGGTGPLQETQYF
TRBV5-1	TRBJ1-4	NA	TRBD1	TGCGCCAGCAGCTTGGTTACAGGGGGCGTTGAAAAACTGTTTTTT	CASSLVTGGVEKLFF
TRBV11-2	TRBJ1-2	NA	NA	TGTGCCAGCAGCTTCTCCGGGGGGAACACCTTC	CASSFSGGNTF
TRBV7-2	TRBJ1-1	NA	NA	TGTGCCAGCAGCTTAGTACAGTTTATCACTGAAGCTTTCTTT	CASSLVQFITEAFF
TRBV7-9	TRBJ1-5	NA	NA	TGTGCCAGCAGTCTACAGGGAGGGCAGCCCCAGCATTTT	CASSLQGGQPQHF
TRBV19	TRBJ2-7	NA	TRBD1	TGTGCCAGTAGCCGCGGACAGGGGCCAACCTACGAGCAGTACTTC	CASSRGQGPTYEQYF
TRBV18	TRBJ1-1	NA	NA	TGTGCCAGCTCACGGTTAACGGGGGACACTGAAGCTTTCTTT	CASSRLTGDTEAFF